Presented here are 19 T cell receptor beta chains from one specimen sequenced in a study of T cells in localized non-small cell lung cancer. Data came from immunoSEQ multiplex PCR; TCRdb stores just in-frame clones and leaves some out. The sample shows 35,000 to 45,000 clones, about 86% of them seen only once. Sequencing was performed on peripheral blood mononuclear cells, taken before any cancer treatment. The source is a male donor aged 60 or over with stage II lung adenocarcinoma.

This chain uses TRBV5-4 with TRBJ2-7, with 7 positions matching TRBD1. With 4 bases clipped from V and 4 bases from J, the junction kept 5 bases outside the gene matches. This CDR3 region has 13 residues. Germline V gives CDR1 SGHNT, CDR2 YYREEE (reference sequence). The CDR3 reads CASSLDRRYEQYF. The CDR3 coding sequence is TGTGCCAGCAGCCTGGACAGGCGATACGAGCAGTACTTC. Full variable domain (rest looked up from reference TRBV5-4 and TRBJ2-7): ETGVTQSPTHLIKTRGQQVTLRCSSQSGHNTVSWYQQALGQGPQFIFQYYREEENGRGNFPPRFSGLQFPNYSSELNVNALELDDSALYLCASSLDRRYEQYFGPGTRLTVT.

The chain uses TRBV19 and TRBJ1-2; D unresolved. The CDR3 length is 15 residues. CDR1 is LNHDA and CDR2 is SQIVND in the germline V gene (reference sequence). V lost 3 bases, J lost 0 bases, and 11 bases lay in between. DNA of the CDR3: TGTGCCAGTAGTATGTTAACAGCCTCTAACTATGGCTACACCTTC. Translating gives CASSMLTASNYGYTF.

The CDR3 spells CASRHTNYGYTF. The CDR3 region has the DNA TGTGCCAGCAGACACACAAACTATGGCTACACCTTC. The rearrangement joins TRBV6-1 to TRBJ1-2; D ambiguous. The CDR3 loop spans 12 amino acids. The germline V and J ends were trimmed by 6 bases and 2 bases, with 7 bases remaining between them. Germline assignment: CDR1 MNHNS and CDR2 SASEGT.

This clone was observed once. J is TRBJ1-5 and V is TRBV4-1, with 9 bases identical to TRBD1. CDR1 MGHRA and CDR2 YSYEKL come from the germline V gene. This CDR3 is 19 amino acids long. The J segment lost 3 bases and the V segment lost 6 bases, leaving 18 bases of the junction unmatched. The CDR3 spells CASSPSLDRDRATNQPQHF. The CDR3 DNA is TGCGCCAGCAGTCCTTCCCTAGACCGGGACAGGGCTACCAATCAGCCCCAGCATTTT.

The rearrangement uses TRBV9 and TRBJ2-1; D perhaps matches TRBD1 (6 bases). Trimming took 3 bases from V and 1 from J, leaving 17 bases between them. This CDR3 contains 17 residues. Germline CDR1 reads SGDLS; CDR2 reads YYNGEE. CDR3 protein: CASSGGPNRRSYNEQFF. Here the CDR3 DNA reads TGTGCCAGCAGCGGGGGGCCGAACCGGCGGTCCTACAATGAGCAGTTCTTC.

The chain combines TRBV28 with TRBJ1-6; 7 bases fit TRBD1. V gave up 5 bases and J gave up 1 base; unmatched junction bases: 8. The CDR3 is 17 residues long. The V gene's germline CDR1 is MDHEN and CDR2 SYDVKM. This CDR3 reads CASSSGGQRSYNSPLHF. The CDR3, as DNA: TGTGCCAGCAGTAGCGGGGGACAGCGATCCTATAATTCACCCCTCCACTTT.

This chain connects TRBV30 to TRBJ1-4; no reliable D call. Between the trimmed V and J ends, which lost 0 bases and 5 bases, there was a span of 13 bases. Germline CDR1 reads GTSNPN; CDR2 reads SVGIG (reference sequence). The CDR3 sequence is 15 residues long. This CDR3 reads CAWSVLSDPNEKLFF. The DNA of the CDR3 is TGTGCCTGGAGTGTACTCTCCGACCCGAATGAAAAACTGTTTTTT.

The V gene is TRBV19, the J gene TRBJ2-7; a weak D match, TRBD2 (7 bases). Looked up from germline, CDR1 is LNHDA and CDR2 is SQIVND (reference sequence). V was shortened by 5 bases and J by 5 bases, with 19 bases between the two germline ends. The CDR3 contains 15 residues. This chain's CDR3 is CASSPLGGALDEQYF. The CDR3 bases are TGTGCCAGTAGTCCCTTAGGGGGGGCCCTAGACGAGCAGTACTTC.

V usage is TRBV29-1 and J usage is TRBJ2-5; a weak D match, TRBD1 (7 bases). Per germline, CDR1 SQVTM and CDR2 ANQGSEA. Deletions cut 3 bases from V and 4 bases from J, with 15 bases between. CDR3 length equals 14 residues. The CDR3 spells CSVDRPGGRETQYF. CDR3 sequence (DNA): TGCAGCGTTGATAGGCCAGGGGGGCGAGAGACCCAGTACTTC.

This sequence joins TRBV15 and TRBJ2-7; maybe TRBD2 (5 bases). The V gene lost 0 bases and the J gene lost 9 bases, with 18 bases spanning the gap. In germline, CDR1 is LNHNV, CDR2 YYDKDF (reference sequence). This CDR3 has 15 amino acids. CDR3 in amino acids: CATSRDGRRTGGQYF. The DNA of the CDR3 is TGTGCCACCAGCAGAGATGGTAGGAGGACCGGCGGGCAGTACTTC.

This sequence joins TRBV7-2 and TRBJ2-2; D is uncertain. This CDR3 has 14 amino acids. V lost 1 base and J 5 bases, leaving 8 bases between the germline ends. Germline CDR1 SGHTA, CDR2 FQGNSA. CDR3 sequence reads: CASSLGLQTGELFF. CDR3 bases: TGTGCCAGCAGCTTAGGCCTACAGACCGGGGAGCTGTTTTTT.

This chain connects TRBV2 to TRBJ2-7; 9 nucleotides line up with TRBD1. Germline V lookup: CDR1 SNHLY, CDR2 FYNNEI. Losses at the gene ends were 10 bases for V and 2 bases for J; bases not matched to a gene: 3. This CDR3 comprises 12 residues. This CDR3 is CAIGTGTYEQYF. The CDR3, as DNA: TGTGCCATCGGGACAGGGACCTACGAGCAGTACTTC.

The rearrangement uses TRBV7-2 and TRBJ2-2; D remains ambiguous. The CDR3 length is 11 residues. Germline V gene sequence: CDR1 SGHTA, CDR2 FQGNSA. V was shortened by 8 bases and J by 5 bases, with 6 bases between the two germline ends. The DNA for the CDR3 is TGTGCCAGCGGGCTTACCGGGGAGCTGTTTTTT. The encoded protein is CASGLTGELFF.

This clone appeared a single time. The genes are TRBV28 and TRBJ2-3, with 9 bases lining up with TRBD2. Germline V CDR1 and CDR2: MDHEN, SYDVKM. The CDR3 runs 16 residues. V lost 4 bases to trimming and J lost 2 bases; unmatched junction nucleotides: 7. The CDR3 DNA sequence: TGTGCCAGCAGTTCCTTCGGGACTAGCAACACAGATACGCAGTATTTT. This sequence encodes CASSSFGTSNTDTQYF.

This clone turned up a few times. The rearrangement joins TRBV18 to TRBJ1-2; TRBD1 matches 7 bases. Germline V gives CDR1 KGHSH, CDR2 LQKENI. This CDR3 spans 15 amino acids. V dropped 5 bases and J dropped 1; count of bases not matched to a gene: 7. CDR3 region: CASSETGQLNYGYTF. CDR3 bases: TGTGCCAGCTCAGAAACGGGACAGCTTAACTATGGCTACACCTTC.

V usage is TRBV13 and J usage is TRBJ1-1; TRBD1 aligns across 7 bases. The trim removed 4 bases at V and 0 bases at J, leaving 11 bases unmatched. CDR3 length: 17 residues. The germline gives CDR1 PRHDT, CDR2 FYEKMQ (reference sequence). CDR3 protein: CASSWGGTVKMNTEAFF. The CDR3 nucleotides read TGTGCCAGCAGCTGGGGCGGGACAGTCAAAATGAACACTGAAGCTTTCTTT.

J is TRBJ1-4 and V is TRBV19; D gene unclear. The CDR3 covers 12 residues. Trimming shortened V by 6 bases and J by 6 bases, and 8 bases separated the two germline ends. The germline V gene has CDR1 LNHDA and CDR2 SQIVND (reference sequence). CDR3: CASSPLDEKLFF. The CDR3 coding sequence is TGTGCCAGTAGCCCGCTAGATGAAAAACTGTTTTTT.

The CDR3 DNA is TGTGCCACCACCGGGACAGGGCTCACCGGGCAGTACTTC. It specifies CATTGTGLTGQYF. The chain joins TRBV9 to TRBJ2-7; the match to TRBD1 covers 9 bases. CDR1 SGDLS and CDR2 YYNGEE come from the germline V gene. The CDR3 is 13 residues long. V lost 9 bases to trimming and J lost 9 bases; unmatched junction nucleotides: 13.

The genes are TRBV14 and TRBJ2-3, with D hard to call. V lost 3 bases and J lost 7, with 8 bases in between. Germline V gene lookup returns CDR1 SGHDN and CDR2 FVKESK. There are 12 residues in the CDR3. This chain's CDR3 is CASSQTWNTQYF. CDR3 coding DNA: TGTGCCAGCAGCCAGACTTGGAATACGCAGTATTTT.